The 3 T cell receptor beta chains listed next were all sequenced from one sample in a study of blood T cell repertoires in COVID-19. Here immunoSEQ multiplex PCR was the method, and the copy in TCRdb shows in-frame clones only, minus some. The sample lists 200,000 to 250,000 clones, 70% to 85% occurring once. The sample taken for sequencing was PBMCs or T cells enriched from blood (not recorded which). These TCRs come from a man in his 60s who had recovered from COVID-19.

This rearrangement joins TRBV7-9 to TRBJ1-3; the D is unclear. The germline V gene has CDR1 SEHNR and CDR2 FQNEAQ (reference sequence). Between the trimmed V and J ends, which lost 1 base and 4 bases, there was a span of 8 bases. CDR3 length: 14 residues. CDR3 amino acids: CASSLGAAGNTIYF. For the CDR3, the DNA is TGTGCCAGCAGCTTAGGAGCTGCAGGAAACACCATATATTTT.

The chain has TRBV29-1 and TRBJ1-5; D not certain. Germline lookup yields CDR1 SQVTM and CDR2 ANQGSEA. Between the trimmed V and J ends, which lost 4 bases and 1 base, there was a span of 5 bases. This CDR3 spans 12 amino acids. The CDR3 DNA is TGCAGCGTTGGGGAGAGCAATCAGCCCCAGCATTTT. Encoded protein: CSVGESNQPQHF.

The rearrangement joins TRBV7-2 to TRBJ1-2, with 7 bases that match TRBD1. The CDR3 is 13 amino acids. The V gene end was trimmed by 5 bases and the J gene end by 4 bases; junction bases not matched to a gene: 4. Per germline, CDR1 SGHTA and CDR2 FQGNSA. The CDR3 loop is CASSPGQTYGYTF. In DNA form, the CDR3 reads TGTGCCAGCAGCCCGGGACAGACCTATGGCTACACCTTC.